Listed here are 20 T cell receptor beta chains from one sample, sequenced in a study of cytomegalovirus exposure and HLA in healthy donors. The PCR employed 60 Vbeta primers together with 13 Jbeta primers. Libraries were prepared by immunoSEQ multiplex PCR; TCRdb keeps only in-frame clonotypes and omits some of them. The data show 110,000 to 150,000 clones, around 9.6% seen once. Sequenced input: PBMCs. Receptors were obtained from a male donor in good health and CMV-seronegative.

This clone was counted between two and nine times. Other DNA sequences in this specimen translate into the identical CDR3. The chain employs TRBV7-9 and TRBJ2-7, with 9 bases lining up with TRBD1. J was trimmed by 4 bases and V by 4 bases; bases with no gene match: 5. CDR3 size: 14 residues. Per the germline V gene, CDR1 is SEHNR and CDR2 is FQNEAQ (reference sequence). DNA of the CDR3: TGTGCCAGCAGCTCCCGGGACAGGGTTTACGAGCAGTACTTC. The encoded protein is CASSSRDRVYEQYF.

This rearrangement joins TRBV5-8 to TRBJ1-4; the D gene is possibly TRBD1 (6 bases). V shed 4 bases and J shed 6 bases, with 19 bases lying between them. CDR1 is SGHTS and CDR2 is YDEGEE in the germline V gene. The CDR3 is 16 residues long. CDR3 DNA: TGTGCCAGCAGCCCAGGCGGGGGACACACGTATGAAAAACTGTTTTTT. Residues: CASSPGGGHTYEKLFF.

This clone showed up just a few times. The chain uses TRBV7-8 and TRBJ1-6; TRBD1 agrees at 7 bases. Trimming removed 4 bases from V and 6 bases from J; junction bases left unmatched: 3. The CDR3 extends over 14 amino acids. Germline V CDR1 and CDR2: SGHVS, FQNEAQ. CDR3 nucleotides: TGTGCCAGCAGCTCCCGGGACAGTAATTCACCCCTCCACTTT. Its translation: CASSSRDSNSPLHF.

The chain couples TRBV9 to TRBJ1-6; possible D gene TRBD1, 5 bases. Germline-derived CDR1 and CDR2 are SGDLS and YYNGEE. V shed 0 bases and J shed 8 bases, with 12 bases lying between them. CDR3 size: 15 residues. The CDR3 DNA reads as TGTGCCAGCAGCGTAGAGGGAGGGGACGATTCACCCCTCCACTTT. Its translation is CASSVEGGDDSPLHF.

Regarding this clone: Sequence at one end of the junction differs from germline and may be a read error. The V gene is TRBV2, the J gene TRBJ2-6, with D unresolved. This CDR3 has 15 amino acids. The V gene's germline CDR1 is SNHLY and CDR2 FYNNEI. The CDR3 coding sequence is TGTGCCAGCAGAGAAGGCAGCTCTGGGGCCAACGTCCTGACTTTC. Translated, it gives CASREGSSGANVLTF.

This clone was seen a few times. The chain joins TRBV2 to TRBJ2-3, with 13 positions matching TRBD2. The ends lost 8 bases at V and 4 bases at J; junction bases unmatched: 6. This CDR3 contains 15 residues. The V gene's germline CDR1 is SNHLY and CDR2 FYNNEI. Here the CDR3 DNA reads TGTGCCAGCCGAAGGACTAGCGGGGGCTCAGATACGCAGTATTTT. Its translation is CASRRTSGGSDTQYF.

For the CDR3, the DNA is TGTGCCAGCAGTTTAGGGACTCAAGCGCGGGAAAAACTGTTTTTT. Translated, it gives CASSLGTQAREKLFF. The chain joins TRBV28 to TRBJ1-4, with D perhaps TRBD1 (5 bases). This CDR3 contains 15 residues. Germline loops: CDR1 MDHEN, CDR2 SYDVKM. V was clipped by 2 bases and J by 8 bases, with 15 bases between them.

The gene calls are TRBV7-9 and TRBJ1-4, with TRBD1 identical over 7 bases. Germline values: CDR1 SEHNR, CDR2 FQNEAQ (reference sequence). The CDR3 is 16 amino acids. The junction had 11 bases not matched to a gene; V was cut back by 2 bases and J by 8 bases. CDR3 region: CASSLSDRAGLEKLFF. DNA for the CDR3: TGTGCCAGCAGCTTATCCGACAGGGCGGGGCTGGAAAAACTGTTTTTT. Supplemented by reference TRBV7-9 and TRBJ1-4, the full variable domain reads DTGVSQNPRHKITKRGQNVTFRCDPISEHNRLYWYRQTLGQGPEFLTYFQNEAQLEKSRLLSDRFSAERPKGSFSTLEIQRTEQGDSAMYLCASSLSDRAGLEKLFFGSGTQLSVL.

This chain connects TRBV28 to TRBJ1-2; D remains ambiguous. Trimming left V 6 bases short and J 1 base short, with 6 bases between. Germline V gene sequence: CDR1 MDHEN, CDR2 SYDVKM. The CDR3 covers 12 residues. This chain's CDR3 is CASRFLNYGYTF. CDR3 DNA sequence: TGTGCCAGCAGATTTCTTAACTATGGCTACACCTTC.

The chain carries TRBV6-5 and TRBJ2-7, with TRBD2 as a possible D gene (7 bases). The V gene lost 7 bases and the J gene lost 6 bases, with 16 bases spanning the gap. Per germline, CDR1 MNHEY and CDR2 SVGAGI. The CDR3 has 13 amino acids. CDR3 DNA sequence: TGTGCCAGCACCTCGGCGGGGGCAGGCGAGCAGTACTTC. Amino acids: CASTSAGAGEQYF.

This clone occurred a few times. The J gene is TRBJ1-2, the V gene TRBV6-5; D not certain. The CDR3 runs 16 residues. V dropped 0 bases and J dropped 1 base, with 12 bases sitting between them. The germline V gene has CDR1 MNHEY and CDR2 SVGAGI. The CDR3 loop reads CASSYSGVGVNYGYTF. In DNA form, the CDR3 reads TGTGCCAGCAGTTACTCCGGAGTAGGCGTTAACTATGGCTACACCTTC.

The chain recombines TRBV28 with TRBJ2-1, with 8 bases matching TRBD2. CDR1 is MDHEN and CDR2 is SYDVKM in the germline V gene. This CDR3 region has 14 residues. Trimming cost V 6 bases and J 12 bases; bases outside gene matches: 13. CDR3 loop: CASSRTSLRGGQFF. CDR3 nucleotides: TGTGCCAGCAGCCGGACTAGCCTAAGGGGGGGGCAGTTCTTC.

This clone came up a few times. CDR3 sequence reads: CASSLALDRVTFF. The CDR3 nucleotides are TGTGCCAGCAGTTTAGCATTGGACAGGGTAACGTTCTTC. The chain combines TRBV28 with TRBJ2-1, with TRBD1 matching over 8 bases. The CDR3 totals 13 residues. In germline, CDR1 is MDHEN, CDR2 SYDVKM. V was clipped by 2 bases and J by 15 bases; unmatched bases: 9.

The sample holds a few counts of this clone. The rearrangement joins TRBV4-2 to TRBJ2-2; 9 positions match TRBD2. CDR3 size: 15 residues. J gave up 1 base and V 3 bases, and 0 bases lay outside the gene matches. Germline V gene sequence: CDR1 LGHNA, CDR2 YNFKEQ. This CDR3 is CASSQRGGNTGELFF. The DNA for the CDR3 is TGTGCCAGCAGCCAGCGGGGGGGGAACACCGGGGAGCTGTTTTTT.

A few counts support this clone. The rearrangement uses TRBV9 and TRBJ2-1, with 9 positions matching TRBD1. The germline V gene has CDR1 SGDLS and CDR2 YYNGEE. V shed 2 bases and J 12 bases; nucleotides not matched to a gene: 9. This CDR3 has 14 amino acids. In DNA form, the CDR3 reads TGTGCCAGCAGCGTCGGGACAGGGACCGGCCGGCAGTTCTTC. Its translation is CASSVGTGTGRQFF.

This clone has more than one count but fewer than ten. CDR3 sequence: CASSRPGLGGRYEQYF. The CDR3 DNA reads TGTGCCAGCAGTCGGCCGGGACTAGGGGGAAGGTACGAGCAGTACTTC. The rearrangement joins TRBV27 to TRBJ2-7; TRBD2 matches 8 bases. V lost 5 bases, J lost 4 bases, and 13 bases stayed unmatched. The CDR3 is made up of 16 amino acids. Per the germline V gene, CDR1 is MNHEY and CDR2 is SMNVEV (reference sequence).

This clone was seen only a few times. This chain connects TRBV5-1 to TRBJ1-6, with 10 bases fitting TRBD1. The junction had 15 bases not matched to a gene; V was cut back by 4 bases and J by 14 bases. This CDR3 contains 16 residues. Per the germline V gene, CDR1 is SGHRS and CDR2 is YFSETQ. The CDR3 DNA reads TGCGCCAGCAGCGTTACCGGGACAGGGGCTCCTGACACCCTCCACTTT. Its protein is CASSVTGTGAPDTLHF.

The genes are TRBV2 and TRBJ1-6; perhaps TRBD1 as D (5 bases). Germline lookup yields CDR1 SNHLY and CDR2 FYNNEI. Trimming took 7 bases from V and 0 from J, leaving 16 bases between them. This CDR3 spans 17 amino acids. CDR3 nucleotide sequence: TGTGCCAGCACTCTGAGACAGACGAGCTCCTATAATTCACCCCTCCACTTT. Translated: CASTLRQTSSYNSPLHF.

The CDR3 sequence is CASSFWAGDEQYF. The CDR3 coding sequence is TGTGCCAGCAGCTTTTGGGCCGGGGACGAGCAGTACTTC. The rearrangement uses TRBV11-2 and TRBJ2-7; a weak D match, TRBD2 (5 bases). V was pared by 3 bases and J by 5 bases, with 11 bases between. Per germline, CDR1 SGHAT and CDR2 FQNNGV. This CDR3 region has 13 residues. Supplemented by reference TRBV11-2 and TRBJ2-7, the full variable domain reads EAGVAQSPRYKIIEKRQSVAFWCNPISGHATLYWYQQILGQGPKLLIQFQNNGVVDDSQLPKDRFSAERLKGVDSTLKIQPAKLEDSAVYLCASSFWAGDEQYFGPGTRLTVT.

This clone has more than one count but fewer than ten. The chain employs TRBV4-1 and TRBJ1-6, with 8 bases fitting TRBD1. Germline-derived CDR1 and CDR2 are MGHRA and YSYEKL. V shed 1 base, J shed 6 bases, and the junction held 5 bases outside the gene matches. The CDR3 runs to 16 residues. CDR3 amino acids: CASSQGGRGLNSPLHF. The CDR3 coding sequence is TGCGCCAGCAGCCAAGGTGGCAGGGGGCTTAATTCACCCCTCCACTTT.